The text below deals with one T cell receptor beta chain. What it binds is unknown. TCRdb passed the 5' RACE reads through MiXCR, listing each CDR3 protein once. The sample yields over 55,000 distinct CDR3 sequences, 28% seen once. Study-level findings and limits: Tumor-infiltrating Treg TCR alpha and beta sequences overlapped most with tumor naive CD4+ T cells, then blood naive.

The germline V gene encodes CDR1 SGHRS and CDR2 YFSETQ. Trimming took 0 bases from V and 0 from J, leaving 16 bases between them. CDR3 length: 18 residues. This receptor was taken from a female donor with breast cancer. The genes are TRBV5-1 and TRBJ2-1; D uncertain. The sample taken for sequencing was tumor-infiltrating memory CD4+ T cells sorted from the breast tumor. Stated subset: memory CD4+ T cells, CD4+CD45RO+CD25-. CDR3 sequence: CASSLVLRRTSSYNEQFF. The CDR3 region has the DNA TGCGCCAGCAGCTTGGTCTTGAGGCGGACGAGCTCCTACAATGAGCAGTTCTTC. Together with reference TRBV5-1 and TRBJ2-1, the CDR3 gives the full variable domain: KAGVTQTPRYLIKTRGQQVTLSCSPISGHRSVSWYQQTPGQGLQFLFEYFSETQRNKGNFPGRFSGRQFSNSRSEMNVSTLELGDSALYLCASSLVLRRTSSYNEQFFGPGTRLTVL.